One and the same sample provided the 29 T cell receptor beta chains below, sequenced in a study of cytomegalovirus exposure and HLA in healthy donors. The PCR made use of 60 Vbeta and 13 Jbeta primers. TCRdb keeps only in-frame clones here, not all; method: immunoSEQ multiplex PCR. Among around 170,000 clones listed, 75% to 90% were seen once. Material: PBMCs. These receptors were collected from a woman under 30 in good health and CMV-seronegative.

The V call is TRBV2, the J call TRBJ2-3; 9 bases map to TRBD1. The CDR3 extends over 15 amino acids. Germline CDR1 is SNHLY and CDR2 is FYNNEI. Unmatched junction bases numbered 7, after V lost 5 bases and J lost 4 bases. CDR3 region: CASSIDRGEADTQYF. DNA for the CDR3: TGTGCCAGCAGTATAGACAGGGGGGAGGCAGATACGCAGTATTTT.

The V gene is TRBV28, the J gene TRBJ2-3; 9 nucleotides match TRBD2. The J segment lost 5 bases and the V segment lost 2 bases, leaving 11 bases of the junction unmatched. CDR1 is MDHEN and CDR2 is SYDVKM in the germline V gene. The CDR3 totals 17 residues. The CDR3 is CASSLHGLAPRGDTQYF. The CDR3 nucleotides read TGTGCCAGCAGTTTACATGGACTAGCGCCGAGGGGAGATACGCAGTATTTT.

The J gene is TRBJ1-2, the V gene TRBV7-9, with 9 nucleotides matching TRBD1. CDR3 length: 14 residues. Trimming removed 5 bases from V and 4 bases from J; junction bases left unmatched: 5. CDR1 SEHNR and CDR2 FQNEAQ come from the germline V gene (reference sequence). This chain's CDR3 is CASSAGTGRYGYTF. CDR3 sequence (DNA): TGTGCCAGCAGCGCCGGGACAGGGCGCTATGGCTACACCTTC.

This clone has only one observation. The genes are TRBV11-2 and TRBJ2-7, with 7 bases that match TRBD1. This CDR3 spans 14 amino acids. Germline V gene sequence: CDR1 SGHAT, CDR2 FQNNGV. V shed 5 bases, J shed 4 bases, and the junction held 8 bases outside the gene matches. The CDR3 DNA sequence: TGTGCCAGCAGCCCGGCCCGACAGGGTTACGAGCAGTACTTC. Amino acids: CASSPARQGYEQYF. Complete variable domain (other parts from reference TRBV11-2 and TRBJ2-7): EAGVAQSPRYKIIEKRQSVAFWCNPISGHATLYWYQQILGQGPKLLIQFQNNGVVDDSQLPKDRFSAERLKGVDSTLKIQPAKLEDSAVYLCASSPARQGYEQYFGPGTRLTVT.

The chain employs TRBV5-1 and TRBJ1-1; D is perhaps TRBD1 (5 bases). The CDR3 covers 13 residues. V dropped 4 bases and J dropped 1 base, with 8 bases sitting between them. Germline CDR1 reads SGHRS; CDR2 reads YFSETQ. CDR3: CASSPGGNTEAFF. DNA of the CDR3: TGCGCCAGCAGCCCGGGGGGGAACACTGAAGCTTTCTTT. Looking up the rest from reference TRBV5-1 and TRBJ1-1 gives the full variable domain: KAGVTQTPRYLIKTRGQQVTLSCSPISGHRSVSWYQQTPGQGLQFLFEYFSETQRNKGNFPGRFSGRQFSNSRSEMNVSTLELGDSALYLCASSPGGNTEAFFGQGTRLTVV.

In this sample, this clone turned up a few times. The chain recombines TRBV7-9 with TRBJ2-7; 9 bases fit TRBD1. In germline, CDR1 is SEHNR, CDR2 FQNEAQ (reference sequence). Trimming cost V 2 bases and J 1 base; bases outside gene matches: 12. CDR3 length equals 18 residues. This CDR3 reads CASSLLLGTGLLSYEQYF. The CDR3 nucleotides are TGTGCCAGCAGCTTATTGCTCGGGACAGGGCTTCTTTCCTACGAGCAGTACTTC.

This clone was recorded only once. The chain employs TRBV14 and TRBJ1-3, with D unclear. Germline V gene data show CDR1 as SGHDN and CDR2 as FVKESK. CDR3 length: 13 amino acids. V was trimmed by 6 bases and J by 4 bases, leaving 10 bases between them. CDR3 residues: CASRYSGGNTIYF. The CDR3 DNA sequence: TGTGCCAGCAGGTATTCGGGAGGAAACACCATATATTTT. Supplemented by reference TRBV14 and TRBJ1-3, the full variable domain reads EAGVTQFPSHSVIEKGQTVTLRCDPISGHDNLYWYRRVMGKEIKFLLHFVKESKQDESGMPNNRFLAERTGGTYSTLKVQPAELEDSGVYFCASRYSGGNTIYFGEGSWLTVV.

The CDR3 here is CAISDGQRVTGELFF. CDR3 DNA: TGTGCCATCAGTGACGGCCAGAGGGTCACCGGGGAGCTGTTTTTT. V gene TRBV10-3 combines with J gene TRBJ2-2; a weak D match, TRBD2 (5 bases). The CDR3 spans 15 residues. Looked up from germline, CDR1 is ENHRY and CDR2 is SYGVKD. Trimming pared 3 bases from V and 4 bases from J, leaving 12 bases between.

The CDR3 DNA reads TGCAGCGTTGAAGACCCAGGGGGCAGGTACGAGCAGTACTTC. Translated, it gives CSVEDPGGRYEQYF. The chain carries TRBV29-1 and TRBJ2-7; 8 nucleotides match TRBD1. This CDR3 is 14 amino acids long. The V segment lost 0 bases and the J segment 4 bases; nucleotides outside the gene matches: 5. The germline CDR1 and CDR2 sequences are SQVTM and ANQGSEA.

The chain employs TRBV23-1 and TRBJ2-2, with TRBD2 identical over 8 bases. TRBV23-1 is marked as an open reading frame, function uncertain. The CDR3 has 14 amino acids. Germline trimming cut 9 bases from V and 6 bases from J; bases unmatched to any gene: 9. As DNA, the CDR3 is TGCGCCAGAGAGGAGCGGGAGTTCCCCGGGGAGCTGTTTTTT. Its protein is CAREEREFPGELFF.

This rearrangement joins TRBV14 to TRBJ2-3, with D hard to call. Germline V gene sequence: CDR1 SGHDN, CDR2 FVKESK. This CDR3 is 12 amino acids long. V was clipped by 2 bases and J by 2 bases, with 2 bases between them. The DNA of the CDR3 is TGTGCCAGCAGCCAATACACAGATACGCAGTATTTT. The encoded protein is CASSQYTDTQYF.

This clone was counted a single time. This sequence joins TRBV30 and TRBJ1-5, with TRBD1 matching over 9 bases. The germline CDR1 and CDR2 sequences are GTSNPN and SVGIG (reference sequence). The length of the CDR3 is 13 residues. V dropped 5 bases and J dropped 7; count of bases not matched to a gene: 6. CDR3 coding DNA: TGTGCCTGGGGACAGGGGCCCAACCAGCCCCAGCATTTT. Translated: CAWGQGPNQPQHF.

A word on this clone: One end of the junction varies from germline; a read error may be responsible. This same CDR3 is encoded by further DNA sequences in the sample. CDR3 residues: CASRERQGATEAFF. The CDR3 DNA sequence: TGTGCCAGCAGGGAGAGACAGGGGGCAACTGAAGCCTTCTTT. This chain uses TRBV7-3 with TRBJ1-1; 10 bases align to TRBD1. The CDR3 contains 14 residues. Germline V gene data show CDR1 as SGHTA and CDR2 as FQGTGA.

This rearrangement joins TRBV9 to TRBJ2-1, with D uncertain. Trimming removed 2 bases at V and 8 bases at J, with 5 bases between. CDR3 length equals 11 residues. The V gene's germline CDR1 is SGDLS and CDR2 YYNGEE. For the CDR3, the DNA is TGTGCCAGCAGCGTCGGTGATGAGCAGTTCTTC. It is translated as CASSVGDEQFF.

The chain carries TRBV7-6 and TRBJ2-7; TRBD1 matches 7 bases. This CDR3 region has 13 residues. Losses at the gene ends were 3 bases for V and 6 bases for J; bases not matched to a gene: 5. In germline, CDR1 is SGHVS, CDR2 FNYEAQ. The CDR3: CASSLGQYAEQYF. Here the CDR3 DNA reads TGTGCCAGCAGCTTGGGACAGTATGCCGAGCAGTACTTC.

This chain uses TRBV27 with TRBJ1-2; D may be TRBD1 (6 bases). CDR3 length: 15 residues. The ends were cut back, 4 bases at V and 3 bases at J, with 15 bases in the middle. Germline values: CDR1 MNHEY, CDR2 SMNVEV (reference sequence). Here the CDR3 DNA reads TGTGCCAGCAGTTCCACCTCAGGGGACGACTATGGCTACACCTTC. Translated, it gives CASSSTSGDDYGYTF.

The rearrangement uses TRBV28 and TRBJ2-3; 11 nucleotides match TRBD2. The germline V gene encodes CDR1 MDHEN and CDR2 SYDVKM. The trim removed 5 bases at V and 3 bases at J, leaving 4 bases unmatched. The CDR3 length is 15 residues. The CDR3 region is CASSPTSGRTDTQYF. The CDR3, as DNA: TGTGCCAGCAGTCCAACTAGCGGGAGAACAGATACGCAGTATTTT.

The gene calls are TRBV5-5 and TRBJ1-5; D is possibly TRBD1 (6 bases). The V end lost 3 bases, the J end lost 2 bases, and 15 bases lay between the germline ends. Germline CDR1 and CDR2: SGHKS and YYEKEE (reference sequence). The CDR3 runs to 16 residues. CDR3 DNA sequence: TGTGCCAGCAGCTCTAGTAGGGGGTCGGGCAATCAGCCCCAGCATTTT. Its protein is CASSSSRGSGNQPQHF.

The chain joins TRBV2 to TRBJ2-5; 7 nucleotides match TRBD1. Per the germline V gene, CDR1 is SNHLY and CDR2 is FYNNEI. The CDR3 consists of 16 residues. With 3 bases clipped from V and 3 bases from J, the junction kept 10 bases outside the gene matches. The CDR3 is CASSEMWTGSKETQYF. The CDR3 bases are TGTGCCAGCAGTGAGATGTGGACAGGCTCAAAAGAGACCCAGTACTTC.

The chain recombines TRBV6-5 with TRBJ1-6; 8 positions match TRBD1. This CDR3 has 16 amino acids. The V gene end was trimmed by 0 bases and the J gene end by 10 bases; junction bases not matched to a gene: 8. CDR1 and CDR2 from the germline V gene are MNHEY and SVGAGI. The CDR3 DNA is TGTGCCAGCAGTTACTCGCCAGGGGGCTCGAAGTCACCCCTCCACTTT. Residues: CASSYSPGGSKSPLHF.

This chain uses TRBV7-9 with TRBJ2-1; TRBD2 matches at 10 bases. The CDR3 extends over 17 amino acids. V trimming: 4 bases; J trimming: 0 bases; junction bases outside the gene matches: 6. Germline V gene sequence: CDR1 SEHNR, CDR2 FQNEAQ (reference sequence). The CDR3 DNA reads TGTGCCAGCAGCTCCTTCTGGACTAGCGGCTCCTACAATGAGCAGTTCTTC. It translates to CASSSFWTSGSYNEQFF. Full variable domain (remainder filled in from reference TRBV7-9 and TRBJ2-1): DTGVSQNPRHKITKRGQNVTFRCDPISEHNRLYWYRQTLGQGPEFLTYFQNEAQLEKSRLLSDRFSAERPKGSFSTLEIQRTEQGDSAMYLCASSSFWTSGSYNEQFFGPGTRLTVL.

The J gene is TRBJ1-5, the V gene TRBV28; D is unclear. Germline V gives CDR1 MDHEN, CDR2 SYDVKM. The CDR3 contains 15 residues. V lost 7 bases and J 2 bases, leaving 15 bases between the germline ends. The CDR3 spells CASTFRGVGNQPQHF. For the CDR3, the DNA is TGTGCCAGCACCTTTCGTGGAGTGGGCAATCAGCCCCAGCATTTT.

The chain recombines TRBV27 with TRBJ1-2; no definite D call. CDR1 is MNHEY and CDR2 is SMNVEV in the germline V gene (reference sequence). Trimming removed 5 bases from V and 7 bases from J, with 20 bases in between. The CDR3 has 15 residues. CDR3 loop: CASSLSEQPRGGYTF. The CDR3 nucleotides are TGTGCCAGCAGTCTGTCCGAACAGCCTCGGGGTGGCTACACCTTC.

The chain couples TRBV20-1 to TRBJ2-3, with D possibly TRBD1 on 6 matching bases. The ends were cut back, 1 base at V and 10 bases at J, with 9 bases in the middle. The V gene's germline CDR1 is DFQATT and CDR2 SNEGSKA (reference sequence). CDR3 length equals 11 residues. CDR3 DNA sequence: TGCAGTGCTAGAGGGGACACCCCGCAGTATTTT. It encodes CSARGDTPQYF.

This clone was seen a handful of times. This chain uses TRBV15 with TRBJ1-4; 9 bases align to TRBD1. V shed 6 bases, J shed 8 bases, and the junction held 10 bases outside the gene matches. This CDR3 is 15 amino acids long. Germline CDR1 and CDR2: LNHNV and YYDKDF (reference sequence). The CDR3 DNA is TGTGCCACCAGTAGCCCCGGACAGGGGAGAGAAAAACTGTTTTTT. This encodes CATSSPGQGREKLFF.

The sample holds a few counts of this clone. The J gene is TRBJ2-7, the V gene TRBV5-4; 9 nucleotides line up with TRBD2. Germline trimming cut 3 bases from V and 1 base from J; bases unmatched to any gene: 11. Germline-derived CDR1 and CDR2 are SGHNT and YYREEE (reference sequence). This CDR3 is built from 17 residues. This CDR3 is CASSSGGSSGISYEQYF. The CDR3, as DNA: TGTGCCAGCAGCTCTGGTGGGTCTAGCGGGATATCCTACGAGCAGTACTTC.

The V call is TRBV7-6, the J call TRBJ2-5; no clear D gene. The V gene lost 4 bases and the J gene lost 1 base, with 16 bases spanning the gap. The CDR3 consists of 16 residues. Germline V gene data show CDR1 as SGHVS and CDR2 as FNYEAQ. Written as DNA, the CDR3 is TGTGCCAGCAGCTCGCTCTCTAAGCACCGCCAAGAGACCCAGTACTTC. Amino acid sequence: CASSSLSKHRQETQYF.

Written as DNA, the CDR3 is TGTGCCAGCAGATTAGGACAGACCTATGGCTACACCTTC. Protein sequence: CASRLGQTYGYTF. The chain is built from TRBV2 and TRBJ1-2; maybe TRBD1 (6 bases). V lost 6 bases to trimming and J lost 4 bases, with 12 bases between them. Germline CDR1 and CDR2: SNHLY and FYNNEI. The CDR3 has 13 residues. Supplemented by reference TRBV2 and TRBJ1-2, the full variable domain reads EPEVTQTPSHQVTQMGQEVILRCVPISNHLYFYWYRQILGQKVEFLVSFYNNEISEKSEIFDDQFSVERPDGSNFTLKIRSTKLEDSAMYFCASRLGQTYGYTFGSGTRLTVV.

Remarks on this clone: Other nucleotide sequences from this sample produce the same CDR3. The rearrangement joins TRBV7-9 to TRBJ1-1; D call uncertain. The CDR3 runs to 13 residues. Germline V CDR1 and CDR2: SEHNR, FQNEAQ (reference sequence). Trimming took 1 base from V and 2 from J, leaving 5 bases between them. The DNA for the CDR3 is TGTGCCAGCAGCTTAGGGCAAAACACTGAAGCTTTCTTT. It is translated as CASSLGQNTEAFF.